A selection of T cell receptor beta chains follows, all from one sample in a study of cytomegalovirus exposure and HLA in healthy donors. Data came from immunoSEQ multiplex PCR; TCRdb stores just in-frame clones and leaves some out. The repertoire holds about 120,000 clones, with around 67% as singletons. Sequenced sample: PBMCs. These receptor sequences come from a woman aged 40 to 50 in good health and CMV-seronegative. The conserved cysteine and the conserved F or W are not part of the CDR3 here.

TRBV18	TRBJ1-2	ASSSDRNYGYT
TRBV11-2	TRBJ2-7	ASSSDSIDRVSYEQY
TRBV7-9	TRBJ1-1	ASSLAGQRGEAF
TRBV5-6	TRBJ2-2	ASNRVTGELF
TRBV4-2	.	ASSRGTSGQYEQY
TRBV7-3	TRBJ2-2	ASSSSGRVGELF
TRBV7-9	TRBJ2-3	ASSLRTGGLGDTQY
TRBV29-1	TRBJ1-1	SGVDRGAEAF
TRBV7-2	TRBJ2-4	ASSLDARGNIQY
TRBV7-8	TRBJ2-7	ASSSRTRSYEQY
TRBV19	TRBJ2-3	ASTPARGVGDTQY
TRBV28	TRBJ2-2	ASSPGLAVTGELF
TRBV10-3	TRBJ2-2	AISESRGQGAGGLF
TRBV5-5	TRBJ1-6	ASSPYPVSGSGNSPLH
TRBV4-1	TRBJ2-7	ASSQHRQGGYEQY
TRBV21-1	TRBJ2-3	ASSANREDTQY
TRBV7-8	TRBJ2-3	ASSPRQGALTDTQY
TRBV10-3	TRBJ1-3	AISVGTGHSGNTIY
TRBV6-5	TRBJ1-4	ASSYGQFNEKLF
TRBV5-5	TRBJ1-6	ASSLVGGINSPLH
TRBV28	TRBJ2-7	ASSLSDGTYEQY
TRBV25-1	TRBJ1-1	ASKGVTGKGTEAF
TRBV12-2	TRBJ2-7	ASRPRQGNEQY
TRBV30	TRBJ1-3	AWSVASGNTIY